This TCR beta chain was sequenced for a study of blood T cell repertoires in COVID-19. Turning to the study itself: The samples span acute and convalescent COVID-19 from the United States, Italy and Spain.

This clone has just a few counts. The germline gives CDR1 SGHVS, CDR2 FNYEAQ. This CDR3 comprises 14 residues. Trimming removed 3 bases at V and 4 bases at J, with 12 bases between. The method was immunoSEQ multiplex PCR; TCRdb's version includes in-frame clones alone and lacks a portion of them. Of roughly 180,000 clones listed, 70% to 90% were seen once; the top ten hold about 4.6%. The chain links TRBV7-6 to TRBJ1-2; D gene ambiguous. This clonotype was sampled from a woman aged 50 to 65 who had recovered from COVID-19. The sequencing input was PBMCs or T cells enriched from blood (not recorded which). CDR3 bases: TGTGCCAGCAGCTTGGGCCCGACCTCCTATGGCTACACCTTC. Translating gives CASSLGPTSYGYTF. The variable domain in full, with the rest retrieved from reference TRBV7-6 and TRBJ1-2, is GAGVSQSPRYKVTKRGQDVALRCDPISGHVSLYWYRQALGQGPEFLTYFNYEAQQDKSGLPNDRFSAERPEGSISTLTIQRTEQRDSAMYRCASSLGPTSYGYTFGSGTRLTVV.